This entry concerns a single TCR beta chain. Its antigen is currently unknown. These data are taken from a study of monozygotic twins with inflammatory bowel disease. TCRdb reprocessed the 5' RACE reads, keeping one entry per CDR3 protein, no DNA. The sample data list around 370,000 distinct CDR3 sequences. Germline-derived CDR1 and CDR2 are LGHDT and YNNKEL (reference sequence). There are 17 residues in the CDR3. Study-level points and caveats: The sharing of clonotypes with others was lower in IBD patients than in healthy twins, especially with disease activity.

After skipping T cell sorting, the authors isolated total RNA from whole blood. The TCR comes from a human donor with ulcerative colitis or Crohn's disease, or a healthy co-twin of an affected twin (not recorded which). The material sequenced was blood. J is TRBJ2-3 and V is TRBV3-1; TCRdb reports TRBD2, a call that lacks DNA to check it against. CDR3 region: CASSRRGLAGGQDTQYF.